This T cell receptor (beta chain) was captured by sequencing in a study of blood T cell repertoires in COVID-19. Study as a whole: PBMCs, B-cell-depleted T cells, or T cells provided the cDNA or gDNA that made up the material.

The CDR3 has 13 amino acids. V lost 5 bases, J lost 2 bases, and 7 bases lay in between. Germline assignment: CDR1 SGHTA and CDR2 FQGNSA. As originally analysed: Estimates of nucleated cell counts were drawn from the amplification of reference gene primers. Sequenced by immunoSEQ multiplex PCR; TCRdb stores in-frame clones only, minus some. D and trimming were read from the DNA, whereas the V and J calls and clone size are those reported in that table. The repertoire holds around 250,000 clones, about nine tenths seen once, with roughly 1.2% in the top ten. Participants were aged about 18 to 100 years from 20 to 30 US areas. Participants reported their clinical history, and cohort assignment relied on those reports.

The chain employs TRBV7-2 and TRBJ1-5; D unresolved. The sample comprised PBMCs or T cells enriched from blood (not recorded which). The clonotype originates from a woman aged 40 to 55 with acute COVID-19. CDR3 DNA sequence: TGTGCCAGCAGCCAGAGGGGCAATCAGCCCCAGCATTTT. Its translation: CASSQRGNQPQHF.